A single sample is the source of the 5 T cell receptor beta chains below, sequenced in a study of T cell clones after liver transplantation. Only in-frame clones appear in the TCRdb table, and some are missing; sequencing was by immunoSEQ multiplex PCR. Of some 120,000 clones in the sample, 90% were seen once. The source material was CD4+ T cells from blood, sampled 12 months after liver transplant. The receptors were gathered from a human patient who received a liver transplant. A subset of T cells may come from the graft donor.

CDR3 residues: CASSLEGPDGYTF. The CDR3 DNA reads TGCGCCAGCAGCTTGGAAGGACCCGATGGCTACACCTTC. The J gene is TRBJ1-2, the V gene TRBV5-1; unclear D gene. The CDR3 consists of 13 residues. Germline V lookup: CDR1 SGHRS, CDR2 YFSETQ. The V and J ends lost 0 bases and 6 bases respectively, with 9 bases between them.

The chain is built from TRBV2 and TRBJ1-2; D gene unclear. Trimming removed 6 bases at V and 8 bases at J, with 16 bases between. The length of the CDR3 is 13 residues. In germline, CDR1 is SNHLY, CDR2 FYNNEI. CDR3 DNA: TGTGCCAGCAGCTTAGGACCTTTAGGAGGCTACACCTTC. This sequence encodes CASSLGPLGGYTF. The whole variable domain, filled in from reference TRBV2 and TRBJ1-2, reads EPEVTQTPSHQVTQMGQEVILRCVPISNHLYFYWYRQILGQKVEFLVSFYNNEISEKSEIFDDQFSVERPDGSNFTLKIRSTKLEDSAMYFCASSLGPLGGYTFGSGTRLTVV.

The chain carries TRBV6-6 and TRBJ2-7; D remains ambiguous. There are 13 residues in the CDR3. Per the germline V gene, CDR1 is MNHNY and CDR2 is SVGAGI (reference sequence). V gave up 2 bases and J gave up 6 bases, with 11 bases separating them. CDR3 loop: CASSYGATGEQYF. DNA of the CDR3: TGTGCCAGCAGTTACGGCGCTACTGGCGAGCAGTACTTC.

The chain combines TRBV11-2 with TRBJ2-7; the D gene is possibly TRBD1 (6 bases). The germline V and J ends were trimmed by 1 base and 3 bases, with 13 bases remaining between them. CDR1 SGHAT and CDR2 FQNNGV come from the germline V gene. CDR3 size: 15 residues. CDR3 amino acids: CASSLGDMGSYEQYF. The CDR3 DNA reads as TGTGCCAGCAGCTTAGGGGACATGGGCAGCTACGAGCAGTACTTC. Supplemented by reference TRBV11-2 and TRBJ2-7, the full variable domain reads EAGVAQSPRYKIIEKRQSVAFWCNPISGHATLYWYQQILGQGPKLLIQFQNNGVVDDSQLPKDRFSAERLKGVDSTLKIQPAKLEDSAVYLCASSLGDMGSYEQYFGPGTRLTVT.

The chain links TRBV7-2 to TRBJ1-5; TRBD1 matches 9 bases. This CDR3 is built from 17 residues. From germline, CDR1 is SGHTA and CDR2 FQGNSA. The trim removed 0 bases at V and 0 bases at J, leaving 3 bases unmatched. The CDR3 nucleotides read TGTGCCAGCAGCTTAGCGTTGGACAGGGGTAGCAATCAGCCCCAGCATTTT. It codes for CASSLALDRGSNQPQHF.